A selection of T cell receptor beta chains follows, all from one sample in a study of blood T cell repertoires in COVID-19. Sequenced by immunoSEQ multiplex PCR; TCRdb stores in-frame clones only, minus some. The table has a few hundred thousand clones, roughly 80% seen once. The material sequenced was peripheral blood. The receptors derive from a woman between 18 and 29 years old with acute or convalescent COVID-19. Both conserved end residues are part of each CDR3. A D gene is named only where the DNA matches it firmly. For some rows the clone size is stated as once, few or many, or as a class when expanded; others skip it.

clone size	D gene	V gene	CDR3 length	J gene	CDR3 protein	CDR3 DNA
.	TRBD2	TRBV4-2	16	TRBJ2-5	CASSPKLAANQETQYF	TGTGCCAGCAGCCCTAAACTAGCGGCTAACCAAGAGACCCAGTACTTC
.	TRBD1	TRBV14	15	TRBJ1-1	CASSQVQGAGAEAFF	TGTGCCAGCAGCCAAGTACAGGGGGCAGGGGCTGAAGCTTTCTTT
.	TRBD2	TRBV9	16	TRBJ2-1	CASSVGLATSYNEQFF	TGTGCCAGCAGCGTAGGACTAGCGACCTCCTACAATGAGCAGTTCTTC
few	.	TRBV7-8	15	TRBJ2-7	CASSLAPTYTYEQYF	TGTGCCAGCAGCTTAGCCCCGACATATACCTACGAGCAGTACTTC
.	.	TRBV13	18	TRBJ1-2	CASSLSAGRGAANYGYTF	TGTGCCAGCAGCTTAAGTGCCGGCAGAGGAGCAGCTAACTATGGCTACACCTTC
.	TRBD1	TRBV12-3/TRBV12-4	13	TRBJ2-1	CASSPDRVNEQFF	TGTGCCAGCAGTCCGGACAGGGTTAATGAGCAGTTCTTC
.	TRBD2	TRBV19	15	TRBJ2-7	CASSIMAGLSYEQYF	TGTGCCAGTAGTATTATGGCGGGACTATCCTACGAGCAGTACTTC
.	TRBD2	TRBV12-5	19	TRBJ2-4	CASGLGGRGNNVRENIQYF	TGTGCTAGTGGTTTGGGCGGGAGGGGGAACAACGTCCGGGAAAACATTCAGTACTTC
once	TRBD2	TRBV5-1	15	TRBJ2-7	CASSLGAGMANEQYF	TGCGCCAGCAGCTTGGGAGCGGGGATGGCGAACGAGCAGTACTTC
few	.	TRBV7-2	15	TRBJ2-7	CASSLGGAGRAEQYF	TGTGCCAGCAGCTTAGGGGGCGCCGGTAGGGCCGAGCAGTACTTC
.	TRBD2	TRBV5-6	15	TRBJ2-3	CASSLALREFNTQYF	TGTGCCAGCAGCTTGGCGTTGCGGGAGTTTAATACGCAGTATTTT
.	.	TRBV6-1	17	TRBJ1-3	CASSEPYQGPQGNTIYF	TGTGCCAGCAGTGAACCATACCAGGGGCCGCAGGGAAACACCATATATTTT
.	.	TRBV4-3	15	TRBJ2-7	CASSQSAGIATGQYF	TGCGCCAGCAGCCAATCCGCAGGGATCGCGACGGGGCAGTACTTC
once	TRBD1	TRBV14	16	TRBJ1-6	CASSQVGQGILAPLHF	TGTGCCAGCAGCCAAGTAGGACAGGGAATTTTGGCACCCCTCCACTTT
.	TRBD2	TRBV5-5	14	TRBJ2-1	CASSGSGTDNEQFF	TGTGCCAGCAGCGGGAGCGGGACTGACAATGAGCAGTTCTTC
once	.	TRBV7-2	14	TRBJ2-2	CASSPGQNTGELFF	TGTGCCAGCAGCCCGGGACAAAACACCGGGGAGCTGTTTTTT
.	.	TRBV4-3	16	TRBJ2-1	CASSQSGGLPYNEQFF	TGCGCCAGCAGCCAGAGCGGCGGTTTACCCTACAATGAGCAGTTCTTC
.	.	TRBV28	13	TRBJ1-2	CASSLLQHYGYTF	TGTGCCAGCAGTTTACTACAGCACTATGGCTACACCTTC
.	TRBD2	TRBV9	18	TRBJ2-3	CASSSGTSGRASTDTQYF	TGTGCCAGCAGCTCGGGGACTAGCGGGAGGGCCTCCACAGATACGCAGTATTTT
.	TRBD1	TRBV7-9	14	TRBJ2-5	CASSSGTVGETQYF	TGTGCCAGCAGCTCCGGGACAGTGGGAGAGACCCAGTACTTC
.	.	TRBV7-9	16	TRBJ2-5	CASSSAYLALQETQYF	TGTGCCAGCAGCTCCGCGTACCTAGCGCTCCAAGAGACCCAGTACTTC
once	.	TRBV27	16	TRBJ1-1	CASSFLGSAGNTEAFF	TGTGCCAGCAGTTTTTTAGGCTCGGCGGGGAACACTGAAGCTTTCTTT
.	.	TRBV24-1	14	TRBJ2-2	CATSDYLGPGELFF	TGTGCCACCAGTGATTACCTAGGCCCCGGGGAGCTGTTTTTT
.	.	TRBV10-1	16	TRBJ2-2	CASSDQELTNTGELFF	TGCGCCAGCAGTGATCAAGAGTTAACGAACACCGGGGAGCTGTTTTTT
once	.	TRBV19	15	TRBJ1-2	CASKGQGQTNYGYTF	TGTGCCAGTAAGGGGCAGGGACAAACTAACTATGGCTACACCTTC
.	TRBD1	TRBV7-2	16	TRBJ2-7	CASSLAGGTGGYEQYF	TGTGCCAGCAGCTTAGCGGGGGGGACAGGGGGCTACGAGCAGTACTTC
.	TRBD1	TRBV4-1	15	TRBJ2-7	CASSPATGQGYEQYF	TGCGCCAGCAGCCCGGCTACGGGACAGGGCTACGAGCAGTACTTC
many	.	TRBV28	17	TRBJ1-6	CASSFGVGGKWNSPLHF	TGTGCCAGCAGTTTCGGGGTCGGTGGAAAATGGAATTCACCCCTCCACTTT
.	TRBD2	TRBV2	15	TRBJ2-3	CASSEPSGSPDTQYF	TGTGCCAGCAGTGAACCTAGCGGGAGCCCAGATACGCAGTATTTT
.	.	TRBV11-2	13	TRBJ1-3	CASSYQVGNTIYF	TGTGCCAGCAGCTACCAGGTGGGAAACACCATATATTTT
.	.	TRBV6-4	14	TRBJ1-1	CASTPDPGHTEAFF	TGTGCCAGCACCCCAGACCCAGGCCACACTGAAGCTTTCTTT
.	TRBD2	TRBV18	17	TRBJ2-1	CASSPGLAVLTHDEQFF	TGTGCCAGCTCACCAGGGCTAGCGGTCCTTACTCACGATGAGCAGTTCTTC
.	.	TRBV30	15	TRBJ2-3	CAWSGRAGFTDTQYF	TGTGCCTGGAGTGGACGGGCGGGATTCACAGATACGCAGTATTTT
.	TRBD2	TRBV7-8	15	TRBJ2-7	CASSPRTSGRYEQYF	TGTGCCAGCAGCCCACGGACTAGCGGGAGATACGAGCAGTACTTC